This T cell receptor (beta chain) was identified in a study of human T cells and chemical hapten exposure. Overall study findings and caveats: Expanded TCRs showed more large CDR3 clusters than pre-sensitization or healthy control sets.

This clonotype was detected only a few times. Antigen unknown. Time point denoted: patch test 2, 6 weeks after DPC sensitization. Indicated treatment: therapeutic diphenylcyclopropenone sensitization with weekly scalp DPC. Researchers sampled blood before each patch test went on. Individual cDNA molecules in this library carried unique molecular identifiers. TCRdb re-called the RACE reads through MiXCR, storing one row per CDR3 protein. The sample records more than 110,000 distinct CDR3 sequences, approximately 12% being singletons. The CDR3 runs 13 residues. Trimming at V came to 6 bases and at J to 2 bases, leaving 3 bases not matched to a gene. From germline, CDR1 is SGHTA and CDR2 FQGTGA.

This receptor was taken from a woman between 45 and 60 years old with alopecia areata. Some clones in this sample may be carry-over from other donors' samples. This specimen consisted of whole blood, obtained in connection with sensitization to the hapten diphenylcyclopropenone (DPC). This chain joins TRBV7-3 and TRBJ1-2; 7 bases agree with TRBD1. CDR3 in DNA: TGTGCCAGCAGTGCAGGGGGGAACTATGGCTACACCTTC. It translates to CASSAGGNYGYTF.